Following are 13 T cell receptor beta chains from one sample sequenced in a study of T-cell reconstitution after alpha-beta-depleted transplantation in children. Unique molecular identifiers were incorporated into the prepared TCRbeta library. TCRdb independently ran MiXCR on the PCR reads; one entry per CDR3 protein. This sample carries about 540,000 distinct CDR3 sequences, 25% to 30% of them seen once, and the ten largest clones take about 35%. The sample in question was PBMCs, obtained before TCRalphabeta/CD19-depleted stem cell transplant. The receptors here all came from a boy younger than two with Wiskott-Aldrich syndrome, due to receive a stem cell transplant.

The CDR3 DNA is TGTGCCAGCAGCCGAGTTCGGGGAAATCTTAACTATGGCTACACCTTC. Amino acid sequence: CASSRVRGNLNYGYTF. The chain uses TRBV3-1 and TRBJ1-2; D is ambiguous. Trimming stripped 4 bases from V and 1 base from J, with 16 bases between. The germline V gene has CDR1 LGHDT and CDR2 YNNKEL (reference sequence). The CDR3 sequence is 16 residues long. Full variable domain (rest looked up from reference TRBV3-1 and TRBJ1-2): DTAVSQTPKYLVTQMGNDKSIKCEQNLGHDTMYWYKQDSKKFLKIMFSYNNKELIINETVPNRFSPKSPDKAHLNLHINSLELGDSAVYFCASSRVRGNLNYGYTFGSGTRLTVV.

This clonotype has just a few counts. CDR3 loop: CASSALPGQGMYEQYF. CDR3 nucleotides: TGTGCCAGCAGCGCCCTACCGGGACAGGGAATGTACGAGCAGTACTTC. The chain employs TRBV9 and TRBJ2-7, with 9 bases lining up with TRBD1. With V trimmed by 3 bases and J by 4 bases, 11 bases remained unmatched. CDR1 SGDLS and CDR2 YYNGEE come from the germline V gene. The CDR3 sequence is 16 residues long.

The chain uses TRBV20-1 and TRBJ1-6, with 9 bases matching TRBD1. CDR3 length: 14 amino acids. Germline V gives CDR1 DFQATT, CDR2 SNEGSKA (reference sequence). V lost 6 bases, J lost 10 bases, and 10 bases stayed unmatched. In DNA form, the CDR3 reads TGCAGTGCCACCACAGGGGGCGAGAAATCACCCCTCCACTTT. Its protein is CSATTGGEKSPLHF.

The rearrangement links TRBV20-1 to TRBJ2-5; D may be TRBD1 or TRBD2 (5 bases each). V lost 6 bases to trimming and J lost 5 bases, with 25 bases between them. This CDR3 spans 16 amino acids. Germline CDR1 and CDR2: DFQATT and SNEGSKA (reference sequence). The CDR3 region is CSALSAQGVRWETQYF. CDR3 coding DNA: TGCAGTGCCCTAAGTGCGCAGGGAGTTCGTTGGGAGACCCAGTACTTC.

The chain combines TRBV20-1 with TRBJ1-1; TRBD1 matches 8 bases. Trimming at V came to 8 bases and at J to 1 base, leaving 15 bases not matched to a gene. CDR3 length equals 16 residues. Germline V gene sequence: CDR1 DFQATT, CDR2 SNEGSKA (reference sequence). The CDR3 loop reads CSPSGYGQGGNTEAFF. As DNA, the CDR3 is TGCAGTCCCTCCGGGTATGGACAGGGCGGGAACACTGAAGCTTTCTTT.

This clonotype was seen more than once but under ten times. V is TRBV6-1 and J is TRBJ2-1, with TRBD2 as a possible D gene (6 bases). Trimming stripped 6 bases from V and 1 base from J, with 16 bases between. The CDR3 contains 16 residues. CDR1 and CDR2 (germline): MNHNS, SASEGT. The CDR3 DNA sequence: TGTGCCAGCAGACCTAGCGCCGACAGTTCCTACAATGAGCAGTTCTTC. Amino acid sequence: CASRPSADSSYNEQFF.

V usage is TRBV7-2 and J usage is TRBJ2-6, with 10 nucleotides matching TRBD2. Germline V gene sequence: CDR1 SGHTA, CDR2 FQGNSA. V was clipped by 5 bases and J by 3 bases; unmatched bases: 7. The length of the CDR3 is 17 residues. The DNA for the CDR3 is TGTGCCAGCAGCCAAAGACTAGCGGGTAGTGGGGCCAACGTCCTGACTTTC. This codes for CASSQRLAGSGANVLTF.

This clonotype was counted between two and nine times. The V and J genes are TRBV27 and TRBJ2-1; 10 bases are a match to TRBD2. CDR3 length: 16 residues. CDR1 is MNHEY, CDR2 SMNVEV, per germline (reference sequence). Losses at the gene ends were 4 bases for V and 2 bases for J; bases not matched to a gene: 5. The CDR3 region has the DNA TGTGCCAGCAGTTCCCTAAGCGGGAGGGCCTACAATGAGCAGTTCTTC. This gives the protein CASSSLSGRAYNEQFF.

The rearrangement uses TRBV7-8 and TRBJ2-7; either TRBD1 or TRBD2 may supply D (5 bases each). V dropped 0 bases and J dropped 6 bases, with 18 bases sitting between them. Germline lookup yields CDR1 SGHVS and CDR2 FQNEAQ. This CDR3 has 16 amino acids. The CDR3 DNA reads TGTGCCAGCAGCTTAGCTACCGGGACCCGGTCGTCCGAGCAGTACTTC. Translated, it gives CASSLATGTRSSEQYF. The whole variable domain, remainder taken from reference TRBV7-8 and TRBJ2-7, is GAGVSQSPRYKVAKRGQDVALRCDPISGHVSLFWYQQALGQGPEFLTYFQNEAQLDKSGLPSDRFFAERPEGSVSTLKIQRTQQEDSAVYLCASSLATGTRSSEQYFGPGTRLTVT.

This clonotype was counted between two and nine times. This chain links TRBV6-1 with TRBJ2-3, with D tentatively TRBD1 (5 bases). V dropped 6 bases and J dropped 4 bases, with 17 bases sitting between them. The V gene's germline CDR1 is MNHNS and CDR2 SASEGT. The CDR3 extends over 15 amino acids. The CDR3 is CASRLSRETADTQYF. CDR3 sequence (DNA): TGTGCCAGCAGACTATCCAGGGAAACGGCAGATACGCAGTATTTT.

This clonotype was observed a few times. V is TRBV9 and J is TRBJ2-1; D ambiguous. CDR3 size: 13 residues. The V end lost 0 bases, the J end lost 6 bases, and 7 bases lay between the germline ends. The germline V gene encodes CDR1 SGDLS and CDR2 YYNGEE. The CDR3 loop reads CASSVGPSNEQFF. In DNA, the CDR3 is TGTGCCAGCAGCGTAGGGCCCTCCAATGAGCAGTTCTTC. Based on the CDR3 plus reference TRBV9 and TRBJ2-1, the full variable domain is DSGVTQTPKHLITATGQRVTLRCSPRSGDLSVYWYQQSLDQGLQFLIQYYNGEERAKGNILERFSAQQFPDLHSELNLSSLELGDSALYFCASSVGPSNEQFFGPGTRLTVL.

In this sample, this clonotype turned up a few times. V gene TRBV6-5 combines with J gene TRBJ2-5, with no clear D. This CDR3 spans 14 amino acids. Germline-derived CDR1 and CDR2 are MNHEY and SVGAGI. Trimming took off 4 bases at V and 2 bases at J, with 11 bases between the two ends. Written as DNA, the CDR3 is TGTGCCAGCAGTTTTGGGGAAGGACAAGAGACCCAGTACTTC. The encoded protein is CASSFGEGQETQYF.

Concerning this clonotype: Its ends do not fully match the called genes, so a read error is possible. J is TRBJ1-6 and V is TRBV27, with a weak D call TRBD1 (5 bases). This CDR3 has 15 amino acids. CDR1 is MNHEY, CDR2 SMNVEV, per germline (reference sequence). In nucleotides, the CDR3 is TGTGCCAGCTGCCTTAGAGGGACCCTTTATTCCCCCCTCCACTTT. This sequence encodes CASCLRGTLYSPLHF.